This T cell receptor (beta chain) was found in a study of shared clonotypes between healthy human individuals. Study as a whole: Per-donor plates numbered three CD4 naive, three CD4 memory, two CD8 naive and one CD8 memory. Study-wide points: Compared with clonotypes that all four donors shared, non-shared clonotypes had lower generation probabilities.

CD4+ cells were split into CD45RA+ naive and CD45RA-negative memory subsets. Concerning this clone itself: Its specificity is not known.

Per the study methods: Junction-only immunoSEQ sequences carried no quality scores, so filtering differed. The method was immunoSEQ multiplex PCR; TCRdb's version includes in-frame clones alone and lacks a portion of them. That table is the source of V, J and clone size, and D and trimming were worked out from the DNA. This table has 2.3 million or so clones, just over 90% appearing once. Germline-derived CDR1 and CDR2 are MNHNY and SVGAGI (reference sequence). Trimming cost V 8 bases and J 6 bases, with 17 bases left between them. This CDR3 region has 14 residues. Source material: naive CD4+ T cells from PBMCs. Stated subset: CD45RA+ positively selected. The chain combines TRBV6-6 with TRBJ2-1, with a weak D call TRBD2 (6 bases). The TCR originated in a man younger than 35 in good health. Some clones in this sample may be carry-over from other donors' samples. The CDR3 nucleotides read TGTGCCAGCGAGTTGCGGGGCCGCCGCAATGAGCAGTTCTTC. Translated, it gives CASELRGRRNEQFF.